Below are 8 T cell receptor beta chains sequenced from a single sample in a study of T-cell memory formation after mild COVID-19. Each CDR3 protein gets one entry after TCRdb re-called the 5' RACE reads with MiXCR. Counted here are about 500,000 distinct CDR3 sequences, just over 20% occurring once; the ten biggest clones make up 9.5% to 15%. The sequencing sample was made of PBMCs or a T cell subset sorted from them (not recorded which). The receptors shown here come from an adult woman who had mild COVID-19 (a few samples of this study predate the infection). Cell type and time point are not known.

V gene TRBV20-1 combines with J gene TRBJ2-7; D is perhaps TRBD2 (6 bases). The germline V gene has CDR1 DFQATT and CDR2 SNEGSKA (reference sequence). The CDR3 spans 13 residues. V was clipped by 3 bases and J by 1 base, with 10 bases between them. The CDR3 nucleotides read TGCAGTGCTAGGGACGGACTATCCTACGAGCAGTACTTC. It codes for CSARDGLSYEQYF.

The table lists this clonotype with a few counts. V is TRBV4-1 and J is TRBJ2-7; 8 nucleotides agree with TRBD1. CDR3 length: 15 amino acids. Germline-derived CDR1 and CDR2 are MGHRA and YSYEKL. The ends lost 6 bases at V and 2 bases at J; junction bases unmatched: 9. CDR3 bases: TGCGCCAGCAGTCCCTCCGACAGGGGCCCCTACGAGCAGTACTTC. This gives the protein CASSPSDRGPYEQYF.

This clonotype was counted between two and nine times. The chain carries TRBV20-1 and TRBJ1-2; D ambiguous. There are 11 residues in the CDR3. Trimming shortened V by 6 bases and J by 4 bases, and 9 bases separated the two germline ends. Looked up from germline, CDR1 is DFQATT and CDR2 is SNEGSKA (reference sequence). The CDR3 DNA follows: TGCAGTGCCCCGACGGGCTATGGCTACACCTTC. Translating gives CSAPTGYGYTF.

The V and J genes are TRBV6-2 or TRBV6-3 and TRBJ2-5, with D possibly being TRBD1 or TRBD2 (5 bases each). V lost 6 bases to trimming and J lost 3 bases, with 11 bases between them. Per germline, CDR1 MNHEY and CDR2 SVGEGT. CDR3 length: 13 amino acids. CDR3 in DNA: TGTGCCAGCAGCTGGGACGTAGAAGAGACCCAGTACTTC. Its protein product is CASSWDVEETQYF.

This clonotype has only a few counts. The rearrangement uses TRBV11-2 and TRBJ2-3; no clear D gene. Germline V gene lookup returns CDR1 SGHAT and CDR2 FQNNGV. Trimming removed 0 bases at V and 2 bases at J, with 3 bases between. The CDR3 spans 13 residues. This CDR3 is CASSLEFTDTQYF. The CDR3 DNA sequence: TGTGCCAGCAGCTTAGAATTCACAGATACGCAGTATTTT.

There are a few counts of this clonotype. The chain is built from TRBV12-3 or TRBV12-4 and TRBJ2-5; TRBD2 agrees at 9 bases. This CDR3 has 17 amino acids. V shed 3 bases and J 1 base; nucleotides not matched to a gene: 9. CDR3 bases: TGTGCCAGCAGTTTTAGCGTTATAGCGGGGGCCCAAGAGACCCAGTACTTC. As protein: CASSFSVIAGAQETQYF.

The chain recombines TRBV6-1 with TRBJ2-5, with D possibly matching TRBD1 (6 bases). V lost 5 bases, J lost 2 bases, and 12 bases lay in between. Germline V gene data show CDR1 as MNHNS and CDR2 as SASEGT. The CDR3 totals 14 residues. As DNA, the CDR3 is TGTGCCAGCAGTTGGTCGACAGGACAAGAGACCCAGTACTTC. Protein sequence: CASSWSTGQETQYF.

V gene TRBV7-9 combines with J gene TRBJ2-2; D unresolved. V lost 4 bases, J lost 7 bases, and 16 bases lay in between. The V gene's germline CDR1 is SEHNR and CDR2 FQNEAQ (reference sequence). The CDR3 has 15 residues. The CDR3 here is CASSSDFTPVGELFF. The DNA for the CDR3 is TGTGCCAGCAGCTCGGATTTCACCCCAGTCGGGGAGCTGTTTTTT.